The entry below gives a single T cell receptor (beta chain) sequence along with its context. The sample originates from a study of blood T cell dynamics during melanoma immunotherapy. CDR3 length: 9 residues. Time point of the sample: week 3, after first cycle of checkpoint inhibitor. Sampling occurred pretreatment (T0) and at week 3 (W3), after cycle one of checkpoint blockade. Prior systemic cancer therapy, immunosuppressant use and other active malignancies excluded patients. The protocol was immunoSEQ multiplex PCR, while the TCRdb copy is restricted to in-frame clones and leaves out a portion. This table holds 200 to 250 clones, about 81% found once.

V usage is TRBV21-1 and J usage is TRBJ2-7. TRBV21-1 has pseudogene status. This receptor was identified in a human donor with melanoma. The starting material was cell-free DNA from blood, obtained from a patient treated with checkpoint blockade. The CDR3 DNA follows: TGTGCCAGCAGTGGGGAGCAGTACTTC. It specifies CASSGEQYF.